One TCR beta chain is described in this entry. Its antigen is unknown. Base qualities are not recorded, but no much larger clone differs from it by a single base. The data stem from a study of T cells and copy number aberrations in small-cell lung cancer (dated by TCRdb to the early 2020s). Study-level background: Whole-exome sequencing of the same tumor regions was paired with TCR repertoire sequencing so that T cell metrics could be related to mutations and copy number aberrations. Tumor TCR data were available for about 17 patients, and TCR data from both tumor and normal tissue were available for about 13 patients. Results the study describes overall, beyond this receptor: Compared with adjacent lung tissue, tumors showed lower T-cell density, richness and clonality, although the density difference was not significant. All specimens consisted of formalin-fixed paraffin-embedded tissue, which is known to introduce sequencing artifacts. Because surgical resection is uncommon in small-cell lung cancer, the study was limited by a small sample size, and the findings need validation.

Patients with limited-stage small-cell lung cancer who underwent surgical resection in Hangzhou, China, between the late 2000s and the early 2020s were included as donors. Every donor went straight to surgery with no preoperative chemotherapy or radiotherapy, and no donor was given immunotherapy either before or after surgery. All 20 or so patients in the sequenced cohort were smokers or heavy second-hand smokers. Adjacent normal lung tissue was taken at least 2 cm away from the tumor margin, and two pathologists confirmed morphologically that the tissue was free of malignant cells. To characterize T cell repertoire heterogeneity, the study applied multi-region TCR-beta sequencing to resected limited-stage small-cell lung cancers and to tumor-adjacent lung tissue. The AllPrep DNA/RNA FFPE Kit (Qiagen) was used to extract genomic DNA from FFPE tissue. The immunoSEQ hsTCRB Kit, with multiplexed V- and J-gene primers, was used to amplify TCR-beta CDR3 regions from genomic DNA. Unique DNA barcodes were added in a second PCR, and the samples were pooled together with one negative control and one positive control. The pooled TCR-beta libraries were sequenced using a 150-cycle paired-end protocol on an Illumina MiSeq. Concerning the study's data processing: Raw sequencing data were processed by Adaptive Biotechnologies into a report with normalized, annotated TCR-beta repertoires. To compute T-cell density, TCR-beta templates were normalized to usable DNA, with usable DNA estimated through amplification of housekeeping genes. Clonality was defined as 1 minus Pielou's evenness, while richness was a count of unique rearrangements. TCRdb carries this immuneACCESS record with in-frame sequences only. Its versions omit some clonotypes, under half of them owing to an unresolved V gene in the studies checked, with the rest unexplained. V, J and clone size were drawn from that table, and D and trimming were deduced from the DNA. The sample has more than 9,000 clones on record, about 75% of them singletons. About a third of the sample rests with the top ten.

V and J lose 5 bases and 4 bases, and a span of 15 bases separates them. The germline V gene (reference sequence) supplies CDR1 MNHNY and CDR2 SVGAGI. The CDR3, cysteine through phenylalanine, is 15 amino acids long. The entry retains the CDR3 DNA only, 45 bases that are in frame from base 1. This TCR was recovered from a man in his 60s with small cell lung cancer. The material sequenced was normal tissue next to the tumor. The rearrangement combines TRBV6-6 with TRBJ2-1; TRBD1 is a weak D gene call, 5 bases matching. The CDR3 sequence is CASSTTELQYNEQFF. The DNA is TGTGCCAGCAGTACGACAGAGCTCCAATACAATGAGCAGTTCTTC.